The 10 T cell receptor beta chains presented below share a single source sample, sequenced in a study of beta chain features in type 1 diabetes. cDNA synthesis used the whole RNA isolate, giving expressed TCRB sequences. Generated by immunoSEQ multiplex PCR, the TCRdb table keeps only in-frame clones and is missing some. The profile shows some 360,000 clones, 20% of them singletons. Sequencing used naive CD4+ T cells from blood. The receptor source for this set is a woman between 18 and 29 years old in good health.

The V call is TRBV7-9, the J call TRBJ1-1, with D uncertain. V shed 5 bases and J shed 2 bases, with 6 bases lying between them. CDR1 and CDR2 from the germline V gene are SEHNR and FQNEAQ (reference sequence). This CDR3 contains 12 residues. As DNA, the CDR3 is TGTGCCAGCAGCACATCCAACACTGAAGCTTTCTTT. This translates into CASSTSNTEAFF.

This clone occurred a few times. CDR3 bases: TGTGCCAGCAGCACCACCGGGACAGGGAATTCACCCCTCCACTTT. Protein: CASSTTGTGNSPLHF. The chain uses TRBV9 and TRBJ1-6; 9 bases align to TRBD1. The CDR3 length is 15 residues. With 4 bases clipped from V and 7 bases from J, the junction kept 6 bases outside the gene matches. Germline CDR1 and CDR2: SGDLS and YYNGEE.

The V gene is TRBV29-1, the J gene TRBJ1-2, with 9 bases that match TRBD1. CDR3 length: 16 amino acids. Germline CDR1 and CDR2: SQVTM and ANQGSEA. The V segment lost 4 bases and the J segment 4 bases; nucleotides outside the gene matches: 13. CDR3 coding DNA: TGCAGCGTTGCGGGGGGGACAGGGCAGGTCCTCTATGGCTACACCTTC. The encoded protein is CSVAGGTGQVLYGYTF.

The chain couples TRBV7-9 to TRBJ1-3, with D perhaps matching TRBD1 (6 bases). V was trimmed by 11 bases and J by 2 bases, leaving 13 bases between them. CDR1 is SEHNR and CDR2 is FQNEAQ in the germline V gene (reference sequence). CDR3 length: 13 residues. The CDR3 protein is CAAGGRAGNTIYF. The CDR3 DNA sequence: TGTGCCGCGGGGGGCAGGGCTGGAAACACCATATATTTT.

This chain uses TRBV27 with TRBJ1-1, with D hard to call. The CDR3 consists of 14 residues. V was trimmed by 0 bases and J by 4 bases, leaving 9 bases between them. Per germline, CDR1 MNHEY and CDR2 SMNVEV (reference sequence). The CDR3 nucleotides are TGTGCCAGCAGTTTATCGCCGCGCCCCACTGAAGCTTTCTTT. Translation: CASSLSPRPTEAFF.

The gene calls are TRBV5-4 and TRBJ2-2; 13 bases align to TRBD2. The CDR3 spans 19 residues. CDR1 SGHNT and CDR2 YYREEE come from the germline V gene (reference sequence). J was trimmed by 7 bases and V by 4 bases; bases with no gene match: 16. CDR3 residues: CASSRGLAGTSGRIGELFF. The CDR3 DNA sequence: TGTGCCAGCAGCCGGGGACTAGCGGGAACATCCGGGAGGATCGGGGAGCTGTTTTTT.

V gene TRBV28 combines with J gene TRBJ2-7; 8 bases map to TRBD2. Per germline, CDR1 MDHEN and CDR2 SYDVKM. V lost 7 bases and J lost 3; bases outside the gene matches: 8. The CDR3 is made up of 14 amino acids. The CDR3 DNA is TGTGCCAGCACCCAAGGCGGGGGGCTCTACGAGCAGTACTTC. Translation: CASTQGGGLYEQYF.

V and J are TRBV4-1 and TRBJ2-7; D is possibly TRBD2 (6 bases). The germline gives CDR1 MGHRA, CDR2 YSYEKL. Deletions cut 0 bases from V and 7 bases from J, with 16 bases between. This CDR3 is built from 15 residues. The CDR3, as DNA: TGCGCCAGCAGCCAAGAGCTGGGACCCCGGGAGGAGCAGTACTTC. Residues: CASSQELGPREEQYF.

The chain recombines TRBV6-5 with TRBJ1-5; D is ambiguous. V lost 4 bases to trimming and J lost 5 bases, with 9 bases between them. The germline CDR1 and CDR2 sequences are MNHEY and SVGAGI. The CDR3 has 13 amino acids. CDR3 in DNA: TGTGCCAGCAGTTTAACGGGTGATCAGCCCCAGCATTTT. This encodes CASSLTGDQPQHF.

CDR3 DNA: TGCGCCAGCAGCTTGGCTCCCCTGGAGGGCTACACCTTC. Its protein product is CASSLAPLEGYTF. This chain uses TRBV5-1 with TRBJ1-2; no clear D. Trimming cost V 0 bases and J 8 bases, with 11 bases left between them. Germline assignment: CDR1 SGHRS and CDR2 YFSETQ. CDR3 length equals 13 residues.